Listed below are T cell receptor beta chains from one sample, sequenced in a study of shared clonotypes between healthy human individuals. Libraries were prepared by immunoSEQ multiplex PCR; TCRdb keeps only in-frame clonotypes and omits some of them. The sample contains more than 2 million clones, 85% to 95% of which appear only once. Sequencing input: naive CD4+ T cells sorted from blood. These receptors originate from a young man in good health. The CDR3 runs from the conserved cysteine through the conserved F or W. Each record gives: J gene, V gene, CDR3 protein.

J gene: TRBJ1-6; V gene: TRBV6-6; CDR3 protein: CASRRGGDNSPLHF
J gene: TRBJ2-5; V gene: TRBV20-1; CDR3 protein: CSATMETQYF
J gene: TRBJ1-1; V gene: TRBV29-1; CDR3 protein: CSVVPGDTEAFF
J gene: TRBJ2-5; V gene: TRBV7-8; CDR3 protein: CASSLAYLAEEETQYF
J gene: TRBJ2-5; V gene: TRBV30; CDR3 protein: CAWSVSRGSQETQYF
J gene: TRBJ1-2; V gene: TRBV7-2; CDR3 protein: CASSSGGHYGYTF
J gene: TRBJ2-5; V gene: TRBV10-3; CDR3 protein: CAISRGRIPETQYF
J gene: TRBJ2-2; V gene: TRBV5-1; CDR3 protein: CASSFYELNTGELFF
J gene: TRBJ1-3; V gene: TRBV7-9; CDR3 protein: CASSPDSSGNTIYF
J gene: TRBJ2-1; V gene: TRBV11-2; CDR3 protein: CASSPVAGGAYNEQFF
J gene: TRBJ1-1; V gene: TRBV27; CDR3 protein: CASSTNPNTEAFF
J gene: TRBJ2-1; V gene: TRBV18; CDR3 protein: CASSARTGDLVYEQFF
J gene: TRBJ2-2; V gene: TRBV6-1; CDR3 protein: CASRVLNTGELFF
J gene: TRBJ2-1; V gene: TRBV7-9; CDR3 protein: CASSLVGHVTHNEQFF
J gene: TRBJ2-7; V gene: TRBV27; CDR3 protein: CASSRVFGSYEQYF
J gene: TRBJ1-6; V gene: TRBV19; CDR3 protein: CASSTTGAGLNSPLHF
J gene: TRBJ1-4; V gene: TRBV6-5; CDR3 protein: CASSGQGINEKLFF
J gene: TRBJ2-7; V gene: TRBV7-9; CDR3 protein: CASSLQMYEQYF
J gene: TRBJ1-1; V gene: TRBV4-1; CDR3 protein: CASSQVELPNTEAFF
J gene: TRBJ2-3; V gene: TRBV7-3; CDR3 protein: CASSRLAGSTDTQYF
J gene: TRBJ1-5; V gene: TRBV2; CDR3 protein: CASSKGQESNQPQHF
J gene: TRBJ1-1; V gene: TRBV11-1; CDR3 protein: CASSLSLMNTEAFF
J gene: TRBJ2-7; V gene: TRBV18; CDR3 protein: CASSPVLSSYEQYF
J gene: TRBJ2-2; V gene: TRBV11-3; CDR3 protein: CASSRGQGDTGELFF
J gene: TRBJ1-2; V gene: TRBV6-4; CDR3 protein: CASSPGQMIGGYTF
J gene: TRBJ2-3; V gene: TRBV7-2; CDR3 protein: CASSLGQTSRPDTQYF
J gene: TRBJ2-4; V gene: TRBV12-2; CDR3 protein: CARRGGPKNIQYF
J gene: TRBJ2-3; V gene: TRBV15; CDR3 protein: CATSSWAGSTDTQYF
J gene: TRBJ1-1; V gene: TRBV30; CDR3 protein: CAFTRGRLLDMNTEAFF
J gene: TRBJ2-2; V gene: TRBV7-3; CDR3 protein: CASSLSGNTGELFF
J gene: TRBJ2-2; V gene: TRBV5-5; CDR3 protein: CASSTTGSTGELFF
J gene: TRBJ2-3; V gene: TRBV5-6; CDR3 protein: CASSQLAGGIDTQYF
J gene: TRBJ1-4; V gene: TRBV30; CDR3 protein: CAWRSTAAGEKLFF
J gene: TRBJ2-3; V gene: TRBV30; CDR3 protein: CAWSGGTSGYTDTQYF
J gene: TRBJ1-4; V gene: TRBV6-5; CDR3 protein: CASSSSLLNEKLFF
J gene: TRBJ2-3; V gene: TRBV5-1; CDR3 protein: CASSFLDSHTDTQYF
J gene: TRBJ2-1; V gene: TRBV7-3; CDR3 protein: CASSGSGPNEQFF
J gene: TRBJ2-1; V gene: TRBV6-1; CDR3 protein: CASSLTHYSYNEQFF
J gene: TRBJ1-2; V gene: TRBV6-5; CDR3 protein: CASSQRPGVGYTF
J gene: TRBJ2-3; V gene: TRBV12-5; CDR3 protein: CASGFMDSSQYF
J gene: TRBJ2-6; V gene: TRBV4-1; CDR3 protein: CASSVGQGAGANVLTF
J gene: TRBJ2-7; V gene: TRBV27; CDR3 protein: CASSRSGSTRFGQYF
J gene: TRBJ2-5; V gene: TRBV4-1; CDR3 protein: CASSQEVIRETQYF
J gene: TRBJ2-5; V gene: TRBV7-6; CDR3 protein: CASSLGPSVQETQYF
J gene: TRBJ2-3; V gene: TRBV10-3; CDR3 protein: CAISERQGGELAADTQYF
J gene: TRBJ1-6; V gene: TRBV11-2; CDR3 protein: CASSLEGASSPLHF
J gene: TRBJ1-5; V gene: TRBV10-3; CDR3 protein: CAISEGTGDQPQHF
J gene: TRBJ2-5; V gene: TRBV18; CDR3 protein: CASSPPSHQETQYF
J gene: TRBJ1-1; V gene: TRBV30; CDR3 protein: CAWIGEGGTEAFF
J gene: TRBJ1-2; V gene: TRBV13; CDR3 protein: CASSAGQGTDYGYTF
J gene: TRBJ1-1; V gene: TRBV7-8; CDR3 protein: CASSRTGTGPWAFF
J gene: TRBJ2-5; V gene: TRBV16; CDR3 protein: CASSHARGYQETQYF
J gene: TRBJ2-7; V gene: TRBV5-7; CDR3 protein: CASSFRYEQYF
J gene: TRBJ1-2; V gene: TRBV5-4; CDR3 protein: CASSFPGRSNYGYTF
J gene: TRBJ2-5; V gene: TRBV7-9; CDR3 protein: CASSAAGYQETQYF
J gene: TRBJ1-4; V gene: TRBV7-9; CDR3 protein: CASRGPIREKLFF
J gene: TRBJ1-1; V gene: TRBV15; CDR3 protein: CATSIDSGNTEAFF
J gene: TRBJ2-1; V gene: TRBV7-2; CDR3 protein: CASSPRLAGVYEQFF
J gene: TRBJ1-6; V gene: TRBV2; CDR3 protein: CASSEQQGNSPLHF